Detailed here is one T cell receptor beta chain. The sample comes from a study of CD8 T cells in Susac syndrome. TEMRA cells were FACS-enriched, while CD8+ and CD4+ T cells were negatively isolated. RNA totalling about 0.5 to 1 ug underwent reverse transcription with random hexamers. In TCRdb, the immunoSEQ multiplex PCR reads were re-called with MiXCR into one record per CDR3 protein. The sample carries more than 130,000 distinct CDR3 sequences, 94% recorded once. CDR1 is GTSNPN, CDR2 SVGIG, per germline (reference sequence). Deletions cut 1 base from V and 6 bases from J, with 7 bases between. This CDR3 is built from 12 residues.

The chain combines TRBV30 with TRBJ2-1, with D unresolved. The clonotype comes from a human donor in good health. The material sequenced was CD8+ T cells from PBMCs. CDR3 sequence (DNA): TGTGCCTGGAGTGCCCATCTCAATGAGCAGTTCTTC. Translating it yields CAWSAHLNEQFF.